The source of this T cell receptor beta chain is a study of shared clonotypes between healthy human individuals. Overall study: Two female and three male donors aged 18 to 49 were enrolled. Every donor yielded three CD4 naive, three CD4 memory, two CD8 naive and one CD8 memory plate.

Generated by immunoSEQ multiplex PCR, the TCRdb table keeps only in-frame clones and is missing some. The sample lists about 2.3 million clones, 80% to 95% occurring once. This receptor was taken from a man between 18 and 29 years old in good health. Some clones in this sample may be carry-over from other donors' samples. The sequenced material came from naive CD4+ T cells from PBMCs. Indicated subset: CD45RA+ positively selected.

As DNA, the CDR3 is TGTGCCATCAGTGAGCATCGGACAGTTGACACTGAAGCTTTCTTT. It yields the protein CAISEHRTVDTEAFF. The chain has TRBV10-3 and TRBJ1-1, with D possibly TRBD1 on 6 matching bases. Trimming pared 2 bases from V and 3 bases from J, leaving 13 bases between. The germline V gene encodes CDR1 ENHRY and CDR2 SYGVKD. This CDR3 is 15 amino acids long.